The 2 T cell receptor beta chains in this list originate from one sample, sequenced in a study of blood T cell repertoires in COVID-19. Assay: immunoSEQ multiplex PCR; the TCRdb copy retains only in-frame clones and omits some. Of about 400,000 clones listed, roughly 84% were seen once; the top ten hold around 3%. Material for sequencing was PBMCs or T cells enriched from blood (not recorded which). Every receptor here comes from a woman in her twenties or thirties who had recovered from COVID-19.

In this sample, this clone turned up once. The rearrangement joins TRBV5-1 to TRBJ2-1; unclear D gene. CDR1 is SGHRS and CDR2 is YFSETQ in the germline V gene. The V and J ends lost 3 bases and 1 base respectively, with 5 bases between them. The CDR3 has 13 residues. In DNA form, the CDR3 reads TGCGCCAGCAGCTATAATTCCTACAATGAGCAGTTCTTC. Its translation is CASSYNSYNEQFF.

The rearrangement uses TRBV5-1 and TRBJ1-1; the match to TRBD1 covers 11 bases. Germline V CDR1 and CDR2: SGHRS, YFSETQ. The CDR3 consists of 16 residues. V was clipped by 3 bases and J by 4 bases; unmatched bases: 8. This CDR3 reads CASSSETGTGGTEAFF. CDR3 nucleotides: TGCGCCAGCAGCTCGGAAACCGGGACAGGGGGCACTGAAGCTTTCTTT.